This TCR beta chain was observed in a study of cytomegalovirus exposure and HLA in healthy donors. A multiplex PCR was run with 60 Vbeta primers and 13 Jbeta primers. TCRdb keeps only in-frame clones here, not all; method: immunoSEQ multiplex PCR. The repertoire holds 85,000 to 130,000 clones, with roughly 72% as singletons. V lost 7 bases, J lost 8 bases, and 15 bases lay in between. The V gene's germline CDR1 is MNHNY and CDR2 SVGAGI (reference sequence). The CDR3 is 13 residues long. The rearrangement joins TRBV6-6 to TRBJ2-1; a possible D gene is TRBD2 (6 bases). Sample: PBMCs. The sequence came from a young woman in good health and CMV-seropositive. The CDR3 nucleotides read TGTGCCAGCACTCAGCGCTGGAGGGATGAGCAGTTCTTC. Translation: CASTQRWRDEQFF.